This passage covers 21 T cell receptor beta chains from one sample sequenced in a study of cytomegalovirus exposure and HLA in healthy donors. The PCR had 60 Vbeta and 13 Jbeta primers. The data were produced by immunoSEQ multiplex PCR, yet TCRdb's version contains in-frame clones alone and is incomplete. Of about 200,000 clones in the sample, roughly 78% were seen once. The sample was PBMCs. The receptor set was obtained from a woman in her twenties or thirties in good health and CMV-seropositive.

V is TRBV7-9 and J is TRBJ1-2, with no clear D. The germline V gene encodes CDR1 SEHNR and CDR2 FQNEAQ (reference sequence). The germline V and J ends were trimmed by 3 bases and 1 base, with 9 bases remaining between them. This CDR3 is 14 amino acids long. The CDR3 DNA is TGTGCCAGCAGCTTGGGAGACATTAACTATGGCTACACCTTC. It encodes CASSLGDINYGYTF.

This clone was seen a single time. The CDR3 sequence is CASSQGTSGIGEQYF. The CDR3, as DNA: TGCGCCAGCAGCCAAGGGACTAGCGGGATTGGTGAGCAGTACTTC. The V and J genes are TRBV4-3 and TRBJ2-7; 12 positions agree with TRBD2. Germline lookup yields CDR1 LGHNA and CDR2 YSLEER. After removal of 1 base from V and 7 bases from J, the junction contained 5 bases not matched to a gene. The CDR3 sequence is 15 residues long.

This sequence joins TRBV4-3 and TRBJ1-1, with TRBD1 as a possible D gene (5 bases). Germline V CDR1 and CDR2: LGHNA, YSLEER. Trimming left V 4 bases short and J 5 bases short, with 17 bases between. The CDR3 sequence is 15 residues long. CDR3 sequence reads: CASSPSLRGWTEAFF. Written as DNA, the CDR3 is TGCGCCAGCAGCCCTTCCCTTAGGGGATGGACTGAAGCTTTCTTT.

This clone occurred a few times. This sequence joins TRBV13 and TRBJ2-7; 10 bases map to TRBD1. Germline values: CDR1 PRHDT, CDR2 FYEKMQ (reference sequence). V trimming: 4 bases; J trimming: 5 bases; junction bases outside the gene matches: 11. The CDR3 spans 16 residues. In nucleotides, the CDR3 is TGTGCCAGCAGCTCAACCGACGGGACAGGGGAGAACGAGCAGTACTTC. This encodes CASSSTDGTGENEQYF.

The CDR3 coding sequence is TGTGCCATCAGTGTCTTAACAGGGGCTGGAAACACCATATATTTT. Translating it yields CAISVLTGAGNTIYF. The rearrangement uses TRBV10-3 and TRBJ1-3; TRBD1 agrees at 7 bases. This CDR3 is 15 amino acids long. Per germline, CDR1 ENHRY and CDR2 SYGVKD. J gave up 2 bases and V 4 bases, and 5 bases lay outside the gene matches.

This clone occurred once. This rearrangement joins TRBV4-1 to TRBJ2-7; 9 bases are a match to TRBD1. The CDR3 has 14 residues. V trimming: 4 bases; J trimming: 6 bases; junction bases outside the gene matches: 7. Germline assignment: CDR1 MGHRA and CDR2 YSYEKL. The CDR3 is CASSPGTGFGEQYF. Written as DNA, the CDR3 is TGCGCCAGCAGCCCGGGGACAGGGTTTGGCGAGCAGTACTTC.

The V and J genes are TRBV27 and TRBJ1-1; D might be TRBD1 (6 bases). V was clipped by 3 bases and J by 10 bases, with 12 bases between them. CDR1 is MNHEY and CDR2 is SMNVEV in the germline V gene (reference sequence). CDR3 size: 12 residues. The CDR3 nucleotides are TGTGCCAGCAGTTTGTTCCAGGGGCGAGCTTTCTTT. This translates into CASSLFQGRAFF.

The V call is TRBV27, the J call TRBJ2-1, with TRBD2 matching 9 bases. V dropped 4 bases and J dropped 5; count of bases not matched to a gene: 6. CDR3 length equals 15 residues. Per the germline V gene, CDR1 is MNHEY and CDR2 is SMNVEV (reference sequence). CDR3 coding DNA: TGTGCCAGCAGTTCCTCTAGCGGGGTCCACAATGAGCAGTTCTTC. This codes for CASSSSSGVHNEQFF.

This clone was detected a few times. The chain is built from TRBV6-5 and TRBJ2-5; TRBD2 aligns across 12 bases. Trimming took 0 bases from V and 4 from J; bases not matched to a gene: 3. The CDR3 loop spans 16 amino acids. Per germline, CDR1 MNHEY and CDR2 SVGAGI. CDR3 sequence reads: CASSYSPSGGAETQYF. CDR3 DNA sequence: TGTGCCAGCAGTTACTCGCCTAGCGGGGGGGCAGAGACCCAGTACTTC.

This rearrangement joins TRBV5-4 to TRBJ2-7, with 11 bases fitting TRBD2. With V trimmed by 4 bases and J by 3 bases, 6 bases remained unmatched. The CDR3 has 15 amino acids. CDR1 is SGHNT, CDR2 YYREEE, per germline (reference sequence). The CDR3: CASSPGTSGIYEQYF. The CDR3 nucleotides are TGTGCCAGCAGCCCGGGGACTAGCGGAATCTACGAGCAGTACTTC.

This clone was picked up one time. The chain carries TRBV5-1 and TRBJ2-1; 10 bases are shared with TRBD1. The CDR3 consists of 15 residues. Germline assignment: CDR1 SGHRS and CDR2 YFSETQ. V gave up 7 bases and J gave up 4 bases; unmatched junction bases: 8. The CDR3 DNA is TGCGCCAGCTGGGGACAGGGGACTCCTTACAATGAGCAGTTCTTC. Amino acid sequence: CASWGQGTPYNEQFF.

This chain joins TRBV6-1 and TRBJ1-5; no definite D call. Trimming removed 3 bases from V and 0 bases from J, with 12 bases in between. The CDR3 has 16 amino acids. The germline gives CDR1 MNHNS, CDR2 SASEGT. The CDR3 bases are TGTGCCAGCAGTGATCTCGGGGTTCATAGCAATCAGCCCCAGCATTTT. It codes for CASSDLGVHSNQPQHF.

This clone occurred once. This chain uses TRBV7-9 with TRBJ2-7, with TRBD1 matching 8 bases. The CDR3 is 14 residues long. Germline CDR1 reads SEHNR; CDR2 reads FQNEAQ (reference sequence). Trimming at V came to 2 bases and at J to 6 bases, leaving 6 bases not matched to a gene. CDR3 sequence (DNA): TGTGCCAGCAGCTTAACGACAGGGGTGGGCGAGCAGTACTTC. Its translation is CASSLTTGVGEQYF.

The chain combines TRBV4-2 with TRBJ1-1; no definite D call. The germline V and J ends were trimmed by 4 bases and 3 bases, with 18 bases remaining between them. CDR1 is LGHNA, CDR2 YNFKEQ, per germline. The CDR3 is made up of 16 amino acids. The CDR3 protein is CASSPTAGSPYTEAFF. The CDR3 DNA is TGTGCCAGCAGCCCCACCGCGGGTAGTCCATACACTGAAGCTTTCTTT.

The chain has TRBV11-2 and TRBJ2-7; 9 bases match TRBD1. Germline CDR1 SGHAT, CDR2 FQNNGV. The CDR3 spans 15 residues. V trimming: 5 bases; J trimming: 1 base; junction bases outside the gene matches: 6. The CDR3 reads CASSRTGAESYEQYF. The DNA for the CDR3 is TGTGCCAGCAGCCGGACAGGGGCAGAGTCCTACGAGCAGTACTTC. Variable domain in full (rest from reference TRBV11-2 and TRBJ2-7): EAGVAQSPRYKIIEKRQSVAFWCNPISGHATLYWYQQILGQGPKLLIQFQNNGVVDDSQLPKDRFSAERLKGVDSTLKIQPAKLEDSAVYLCASSRTGAESYEQYFGPGTRLTVT.

The gene calls are TRBV7-9 and TRBJ1-3, with 7 bases identical to TRBD1. CDR1 and CDR2 (germline): SEHNR, FQNEAQ (reference sequence). V trimming: 6 bases; J trimming: 0 bases; junction bases outside the gene matches: 5. The length of the CDR3 is 15 residues. The CDR3 here is CASRADRVSGNTIYF. CDR3 sequence (DNA): TGTGCCAGCAGAGCAGACAGGGTCTCTGGAAACACCATATATTTT.

This rearrangement joins TRBV7-2 to TRBJ2-1, with D possibly TRBD2 on 6 matching bases. Deletions cut 3 bases from V and 4 bases from J, with 13 bases between. The CDR3 is 15 amino acids. Looked up from germline, CDR1 is SGHTA and CDR2 is FQGNSA. CDR3 in amino acids: CASSLVSGRYNEQFF. CDR3 in DNA: TGTGCCAGCAGCTTGGTTAGCGGAAGGTACAATGAGCAGTTCTTC. Filled out from reference TRBV7-2 and TRBJ2-1, the complete variable domain reads GAGVSQSPSNKVTEKGKDVELRCDPISGHTALYWYRQSLGQGLEFLIYFQGNSAPDKSGLPSDRFSAERTGGSVSTLTIQRTQQEDSAVYLCASSLVSGRYNEQFFGPGTRLTVL.

This clone came up once. The chain employs TRBV19 and TRBJ1-1; D gene ambiguous. The CDR3 extends over 12 amino acids. Germline assignment: CDR1 LNHDA and CDR2 SQIVND (reference sequence). Trimming stripped 8 bases from V and 3 bases from J, with 10 bases between. The CDR3 DNA is TGTGCCAGTTGCTGGAGAGACACTGAAGCTTTCTTT. Its protein is CASCWRDTEAFF.

This sequence joins TRBV9 and TRBJ2-3; possible D gene TRBD1, 5 bases. Germline V CDR1 and CDR2: SGDLS, YYNGEE. This CDR3 region has 14 residues. V was trimmed by 3 bases and J by 2 bases, leaving 10 bases between them. CDR3 in DNA: TGTGCCAGCAGCGGCAGGGTCAACACAGATACGCAGTATTTT. It translates to CASSGRVNTDTQYF.

The chain joins TRBV13 to TRBJ1-2, with D possibly TRBD1 on 6 matching bases. The germline V and J ends were trimmed by 5 bases and 6 bases, with 19 bases remaining between them. Germline-derived CDR1 and CDR2 are PRHDT and FYEKMQ (reference sequence). The CDR3 contains 15 residues. The CDR3 sequence is CASSGEGQTLNGYTF. In nucleotides, the CDR3 is TGTGCCAGCAGCGGGGAAGGACAGACTCTTAATGGCTACACCTTC.

CDR3 DNA sequence: TGTGCCAGCAGGCGGGAGCTGACAGAGACCCAGTACTTC. It encodes CASRRELTETQYF. V and J are TRBV6-1 and TRBJ2-5, with TRBD2 matching 7 bases. The germline CDR1 and CDR2 sequences are MNHNS and SASEGT. The CDR3 is 13 amino acids. The V gene end was trimmed by 6 bases and the J gene end by 4 bases; junction bases not matched to a gene: 5.